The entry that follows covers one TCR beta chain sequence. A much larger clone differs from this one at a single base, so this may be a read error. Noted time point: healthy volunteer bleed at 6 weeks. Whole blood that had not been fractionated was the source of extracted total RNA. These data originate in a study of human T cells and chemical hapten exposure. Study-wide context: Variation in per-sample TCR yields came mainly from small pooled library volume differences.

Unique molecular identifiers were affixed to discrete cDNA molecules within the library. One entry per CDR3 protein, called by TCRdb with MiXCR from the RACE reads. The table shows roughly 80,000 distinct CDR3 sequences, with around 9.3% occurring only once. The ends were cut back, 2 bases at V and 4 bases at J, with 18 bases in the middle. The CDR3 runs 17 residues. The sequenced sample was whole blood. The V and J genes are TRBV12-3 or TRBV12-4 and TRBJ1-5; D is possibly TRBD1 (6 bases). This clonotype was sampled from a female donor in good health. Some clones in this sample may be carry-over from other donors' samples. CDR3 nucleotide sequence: TGTGCCAGCAGTTTATTCCAGCCGGGGGCGCGGAATCAGCCCCAGCATTTT. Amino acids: CASSLFQPGARNQPQHF.